Each of the 11 T cell receptor beta chains below was sequenced from the same sample in a study of cytomegalovirus exposure and HLA in healthy donors. PCR involved 60 Vbeta and 13 Jbeta primers. TCRdb's table, derived via immunoSEQ multiplex PCR, lists solely in-frame clones and lacks some. The repertoire holds some 130,000 clones, 75% to 85% seen once, with 1% in the top ten. The sample comprised PBMCs. The source is a man aged 35 to 55 in good health and CMV-seronegative.

The chain employs TRBV7-2 and TRBJ1-1, with a tentative D call TRBD1 (6 bases). This CDR3 is 14 amino acids long. Trimming removed 1 base at V and 4 bases at J, with 10 bases between. Germline V CDR1 and CDR2: SGHTA, FQGNSA. CDR3 amino acids: CASSLDTGRTEAFF. The CDR3 region has the DNA TGTGCCAGCAGCTTAGATACAGGGCGCACTGAAGCTTTCTTT.

As DNA, the CDR3 is TGTGCCAGCAGTCAGACCAGGGTGGCCGGTGAAAAACTGTTTTTT. It encodes CASSQTRVAGEKLFF. J is TRBJ1-4 and V is TRBV2; possibly TRBD1 for D (5 bases). The germline V gene has CDR1 SNHLY and CDR2 FYNNEI. This CDR3 spans 15 amino acids. V dropped 5 bases and J dropped 7 bases, with 17 bases sitting between them.

The chain joins TRBV6-1 to TRBJ2-5; 9 nucleotides match TRBD2. V lost 7 bases to trimming and J lost 5 bases; unmatched junction nucleotides: 11. Germline values: CDR1 MNHNS, CDR2 SASEGT. There are 15 residues in the CDR3. Written as DNA, the CDR3 is TGTGCCAGCATCCGAGCGGGGGGCCCGGGGGAGACCCAGTACTTC. Translating it yields CASIRAGGPGETQYF.

This clone occurred a few times. This chain connects TRBV5-1 to TRBJ1-1; 8 bases match TRBD1. V was clipped by 3 bases and J by 1 base; unmatched bases: 2. The CDR3 is made up of 14 amino acids. Germline V gene lookup returns CDR1 SGHRS and CDR2 YFSETQ. The CDR3 nucleotides read TGCGCCAGCAGCTACGGACAGGGGAACACTGAAGCTTTCTTT. Its translation is CASSYGQGNTEAFF. The variable domain in full, with the rest retrieved from reference TRBV5-1 and TRBJ1-1, is KAGVTQTPRYLIKTRGQQVTLSCSPISGHRSVSWYQQTPGQGLQFLFEYFSETQRNKGNFPGRFSGRQFSNSRSEMNVSTLELGDSALYLCASSYGQGNTEAFFGQGTRLTVV.

This chain joins TRBV5-1 and TRBJ2-5; 8 bases fit TRBD1. The CDR3 consists of 14 residues. CDR1 SGHRS and CDR2 YFSETQ come from the germline V gene. Unmatched junction bases numbered 2, after V lost 0 bases and J lost 4 bases. DNA of the CDR3: TGCGCCAGCAGCTTGGGGACAGGGCCAGAGACCCAGTACTTC. It is translated as CASSLGTGPETQYF. Supplemented by reference TRBV5-1 and TRBJ2-5, the full variable domain reads KAGVTQTPRYLIKTRGQQVTLSCSPISGHRSVSWYQQTPGQGLQFLFEYFSETQRNKGNFPGRFSGRQFSNSRSEMNVSTLELGDSALYLCASSLGTGPETQYFGPGTRLLVL.

This chain joins TRBV29-1 and TRBJ2-7; tentative D call: TRBD2 (5 bases). Germline V gives CDR1 SQVTM, CDR2 ANQGSEA. The CDR3 spans 12 residues. V was clipped by 2 bases and J by 4 bases, with 9 bases between them. The CDR3 DNA sequence: TGCAGCGTTGAAATACCGGGATACGAGCAGTACTTC. It yields the protein CSVEIPGYEQYF.

This clone was observed a few times. This chain connects TRBV28 to TRBJ2-5; a weak D match, TRBD2 (6 bases). Germline V gene lookup returns CDR1 MDHEN and CDR2 SYDVKM. This CDR3 spans 16 amino acids. V lost 5 bases and J 5 bases, leaving 21 bases between the germline ends. The CDR3 protein is CASSEIRVGGRETQYF. The CDR3 bases are TGTGCCAGCAGTGAGATCAGGGTGGGGGGACGGGAGACCCAGTACTTC. Full variable domain (remainder filled in from reference TRBV28 and TRBJ2-5): DVKVTQSSRYLVKRTGEKVFLECVQDMDHENMFWYRQDPGLGLRLIYFSYDVKMKEKGDIPEGYSVSREKKERFSLILESASTNQTSMYLCASSEIRVGGRETQYFGPGTRLLVL.

V gene TRBV7-2 combines with J gene TRBJ1-1, with 7 bases matching TRBD1. The CDR3 is 15 residues long. The germline V gene encodes CDR1 SGHTA and CDR2 FQGNSA. The V gene end was trimmed by 4 bases and the J gene end by 6 bases; junction bases not matched to a gene: 11. The chain's CDR3 is CASSSGTAFLAEAFF. In DNA, the CDR3 is TGTGCCAGCAGCTCAGGGACAGCCTTTTTGGCTGAAGCTTTCTTT.

The J gene is TRBJ2-1, the V gene TRBV2, with D unclear. CDR3 length equals 12 residues. Trimming stripped 2 bases from V and 7 bases from J, with 6 bases between. The germline gives CDR1 SNHLY, CDR2 FYNNEI. CDR3 residues: CASSERPNEQFF. In DNA, the CDR3 is TGTGCCAGCAGTGAACGTCCGAATGAGCAGTTCTTC.

The chain couples TRBV9 to TRBJ2-7, with 13 bases that match TRBD2. The germline V gene has CDR1 SGDLS and CDR2 YYNGEE. There are 16 residues in the CDR3. V shed 4 bases, J shed 5 bases, and the junction held 9 bases outside the gene matches. The CDR3 reads CASSPGLAGAIHEQYF. CDR3 in DNA: TGTGCCAGCAGCCCCGGACTAGCGGGAGCGATCCACGAGCAGTACTTC.

This clone was observed a handful of times. As DNA, the CDR3 is TGTGCCAGCAGTCTTCAAGAAACCTACAGGGCTGAAGCTTTCTTT. This encodes CASSLQETYRAEAFF. The chain employs TRBV2 and TRBJ1-1; the D gene is possibly TRBD1 (6 bases). This CDR3 spans 15 amino acids. Per germline, CDR1 SNHLY and CDR2 FYNNEI. The V and J ends lost 5 bases and 6 bases respectively, with 19 bases between them.